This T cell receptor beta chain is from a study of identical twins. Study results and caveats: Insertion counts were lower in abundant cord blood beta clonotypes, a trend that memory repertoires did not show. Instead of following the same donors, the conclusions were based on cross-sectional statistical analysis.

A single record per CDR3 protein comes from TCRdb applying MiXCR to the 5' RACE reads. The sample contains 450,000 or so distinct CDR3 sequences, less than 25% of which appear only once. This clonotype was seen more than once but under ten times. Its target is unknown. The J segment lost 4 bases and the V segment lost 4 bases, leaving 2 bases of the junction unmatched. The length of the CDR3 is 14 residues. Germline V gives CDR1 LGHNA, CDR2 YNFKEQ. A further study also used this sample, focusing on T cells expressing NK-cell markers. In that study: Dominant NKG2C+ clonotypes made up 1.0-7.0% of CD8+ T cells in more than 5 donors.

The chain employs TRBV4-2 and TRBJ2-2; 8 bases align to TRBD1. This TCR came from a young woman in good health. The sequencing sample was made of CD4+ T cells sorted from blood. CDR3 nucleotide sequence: TGTGCCAGCAGCCCAACAGGGGGCACCGGGGAGCTGTTTTTT. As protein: CASSPTGGTGELFF.